Shown below are 32 T cell receptor beta chains from a single sample sequenced in a study of cytomegalovirus exposure and HLA in healthy donors. PCR involved 60 Vbeta and 13 Jbeta primers. Data came from immunoSEQ multiplex PCR; TCRdb stores just in-frame clones and leaves some out. The sample has about 110,000 clones; 71% are singletons. Sequencing was carried out using PBMCs. These TCRs come from a female donor in good health and CMV-seronegative.

This chain connects TRBV2 to TRBJ2-7; the D gene is possibly TRBD1 (5 bases). The CDR3 totals 15 residues. Germline V CDR1 and CDR2: SNHLY, FYNNEI. Trimming cost V 2 bases and J 7 bases, with 18 bases left between them. The CDR3 nucleotides read TGTGCCAGCAGTGAAATTAGACCTCTCAAGGGGGAGCAGTACTTC. Protein sequence: CASSEIRPLKGEQYF.

For the CDR3, the DNA is TGTGCCAGCAGCCACCCAGGCACAGATACGCAGTATTTT. Protein: CASSHPGTDTQYF. The chain has TRBV9 and TRBJ2-3, with D hard to call. CDR1 and CDR2 (germline): SGDLS, YYNGEE. The CDR3 runs 13 residues. V gave up 4 bases and J gave up 1 base, with 7 bases separating them.

This chain links TRBV18 with TRBJ2-3; 10 positions match TRBD1. This CDR3 is built from 19 residues. J was trimmed by 2 bases and V by 1 base; bases with no gene match: 12. Germline V gene data show CDR1 as KGHSH and CDR2 as LQKENI. The CDR3 bases are TGTGCCAGCTCACCACTAAGGACAGGGGGTACTCTTTCCACAGATACGCAGTATTTT. Translated, it gives CASSPLRTGGTLSTDTQYF.

This clone was seen only once. This sequence joins TRBV28 and TRBJ2-7, with a tentative D call TRBD2 (7 bases). CDR3 size: 14 residues. Germline CDR1 reads MDHEN; CDR2 reads SYDVKM. Trimming removed 5 bases from V and 6 bases from J, with 17 bases in between. CDR3 loop: CASSTIGGALEQYF. As DNA, the CDR3 is TGTGCCAGCAGTACCATTGGGGGGGCCCTCGAGCAGTACTTC.

The genes are TRBV7-9 and TRBJ2-3; possible D gene TRBD2, 5 bases. Trimming stripped 5 bases from V and 0 bases from J, with 9 bases between. CDR1 is SEHNR, CDR2 FQNEAQ, per germline (reference sequence). This CDR3 is built from 14 residues. This chain's CDR3 is CASSAGLSTDTQYF. For the CDR3, the DNA is TGTGCCAGCAGCGCCGGACTGAGCACAGATACGCAGTATTTT.

This rearrangement joins TRBV27 to TRBJ1-2, with 7 bases aligning to TRBD1. The CDR3 extends over 15 amino acids. Germline CDR1 MNHEY, CDR2 SMNVEV (reference sequence). V lost 6 bases to trimming and J lost 1 base; unmatched junction nucleotides: 8. CDR3: CASSPATGDNYGYTF. CDR3 sequence (DNA): TGTGCCAGCAGCCCTGCTACAGGGGATAACTATGGCTACACCTTC.

This clone has just a few counts. The chain carries TRBV9 and TRBJ1-3; 8 bases line up with TRBD1. The CDR3 totals 15 residues. V shed 3 bases, J shed 3 bases, and the junction held 5 bases outside the gene matches. Germline CDR1 and CDR2: SGDLS and YYNGEE. The CDR3 here is CASSAGQGNGNTIYF. In DNA form, the CDR3 reads TGTGCCAGCAGCGCAGGACAGGGTAATGGAAACACCATATATTTT.

There are a few counts of this clone. The genes are TRBV27 and TRBJ2-7, with TRBD2 identical over 11 bases. This CDR3 is 16 amino acids long. After removal of 5 bases from V and 2 bases from J, the junction contained 8 bases not matched to a gene. Germline CDR1 reads MNHEY; CDR2 reads SMNVEV (reference sequence). In DNA form, the CDR3 reads TGTGCCAGCAGTCAACTTAGCGGGAGGGAACCCTACGAGCAGTACTTC. Protein: CASSQLSGREPYEQYF.

This clone was counted between two and nine times. This chain uses TRBV9 with TRBJ1-3; D might be TRBD1 (6 bases). CDR1 SGDLS and CDR2 YYNGEE come from the germline V gene. The CDR3 is made up of 19 amino acids. V was clipped by 3 bases and J by 0 bases, with 22 bases between them. The CDR3 region is CASSESQKAGGASGNTIYF. The CDR3 DNA follows: TGTGCCAGCAGCGAGAGCCAAAAAGCGGGGGGCGCCTCTGGAAACACCATATATTTT.

V is TRBV9 and J is TRBJ1-4; 10 nucleotides agree with TRBD1. V was pared by 4 bases and J by 6 bases, with 12 bases of the junction left unmatched. CDR1 and CDR2 (germline): SGDLS, YYNGEE. CDR3 length: 17 amino acids. CDR3 protein: CASSPSRGTGDDEKLFF. The CDR3 coding sequence is TGTGCCAGCAGCCCAAGCCGGGGGACAGGGGACGATGAAAAACTGTTTTTT.

The chain employs TRBV5-1 and TRBJ2-3; the match to TRBD1 covers 7 bases. J was trimmed by 3 bases and V by 4 bases; bases with no gene match: 8. The CDR3 is made up of 15 amino acids. Per germline, CDR1 SGHRS and CDR2 YFSETQ. The CDR3 nucleotides are TGCGCCAGCAGCGGGAAGGACAGGACTACAGATACGCAGTATTTT. Translating it yields CASSGKDRTTDTQYF.

This clone showed up just a few times. The chain combines TRBV5-3 with TRBJ2-2; 9 bases map to TRBD2. TRBV5-3 qualifies as an ORF whose function is uncertain. Trimming took 4 bases from V and 2 from J; bases not matched to a gene: 6. The CDR3 has 16 amino acids. The CDR3 DNA is TGTGCCAGAAGCGGTGGACTAGCGAGAAACACCGGGGAGCTGTTTTTT. Translation gives CARSGGLARNTGELFF.

The count of this clone is one. This rearrangement joins TRBV7-3 to TRBJ2-3; a weak D match, TRBD1 (6 bases). Trimming shortened V by 0 bases and J by 5 bases, and 15 bases separated the two germline ends. This CDR3 spans 16 amino acids. In germline, CDR1 is SGHTA, CDR2 FQGTGA. CDR3 sequence (DNA): TGTGCCAGCAGCTTAACGGGGGCCCCCGAGGGAGATACGCAGTATTTT. It codes for CASSLTGAPEGDTQYF.

The chain employs TRBV4-2 and TRBJ2-3, with TRBD2 identical over 7 bases. Germline CDR1 reads LGHNA; CDR2 reads YNFKEQ. Trimming cost V 4 bases and J 2 bases; bases outside gene matches: 9. The CDR3 runs 16 residues. The CDR3 sequence: CASSRAAGRHTDTQYF. Written as DNA, the CDR3 is TGTGCCAGCAGCCGGGCAGCGGGACGCCACACAGATACGCAGTATTTT.

The chain has TRBV28 and TRBJ2-5; 11 bases are shared with TRBD1. The V segment lost 5 bases and the J segment 5 bases; nucleotides outside the gene matches: 4. CDR3 length equals 14 residues. Germline CDR1 reads MDHEN; CDR2 reads SYDVKM. The CDR3 coding sequence is TGTGCCAGCAGTACCCGGGACAGGGGGGAGACCCAGTACTTC. Its translation is CASSTRDRGETQYF.

The rearrangement joins TRBV19 to TRBJ2-5; 14 bases line up with TRBD2. Germline V gene data show CDR1 as LNHDA and CDR2 as SQIVND (reference sequence). V was clipped by 2 bases and J by 13 bases; unmatched bases: 3. The CDR3 consists of 13 residues. This CDR3 is CASSITGTSGRYF. The CDR3 DNA is TGTGCCAGTAGTATAACCGGGACTAGCGGGAGGTACTTC.

This chain uses TRBV6-5 with TRBJ1-6; D call uncertain. CDR1 MNHEY and CDR2 SVGAGI come from the germline V gene. The CDR3 is 16 residues long. V lost 0 bases, J lost 0 bases, and 6 bases lay in between. In DNA, the CDR3 is TGTGCCAGCAGTTACTCACCGAGCTCCTATAATTCACCCCTCCACTTT. Its translation: CASSYSPSSYNSPLHF.

This clone has more than one count but fewer than ten. The V and J genes are TRBV7-8 and TRBJ2-3; maybe TRBD2 (7 bases). Germline assignment: CDR1 SGHVS and CDR2 FQNEAQ. The ends were cut back, 1 base at V and 2 bases at J, with 10 bases in the middle. The CDR3 loop spans 15 amino acids. CDR3 sequence: CASSLVGGPTDTQYF. The CDR3 bases are TGTGCCAGCAGCTTAGTGGGGGGGCCCACAGATACGCAGTATTTT.

This clone was seen once. The chain employs TRBV19 and TRBJ2-1; 11 nucleotides agree with TRBD2. J gave up 7 bases and V 10 bases, and 9 bases lay outside the gene matches. Looked up from germline, CDR1 is LNHDA and CDR2 is SQIVND (reference sequence). The CDR3 consists of 14 residues. The CDR3 is CATNSGRAGNEQFF. In nucleotides, the CDR3 is TGTGCCACCAATAGCGGGAGGGCTGGGAATGAGCAGTTCTTC.

This sequence joins TRBV27 and TRBJ2-7, with D possibly TRBD2 on 6 matching bases. Trimming removed 8 bases at V and 4 bases at J, with 30 bases between. CDR3 length equals 18 residues. Looked up from germline, CDR1 is MNHEY and CDR2 is SMNVEV (reference sequence). In nucleotides, the CDR3 is TGTGCCAGCGCCTTAAAAACCCCCCGGAGGGCCGAGACTTACGAGCAGTACTTC. Encoded protein: CASALKTPRRAETYEQYF.

This chain links TRBV5-4 with TRBJ2-6; possible D gene TRBD1, 6 bases. Germline CDR1 and CDR2: SGHNT and YYREEE (reference sequence). V lost 4 bases and J lost 0, with 20 bases in between. This CDR3 has 19 amino acids. Written as DNA, the CDR3 is TGTGCCAGCAGCCCTACTCCCAGGACAGCCCTCTCTGGGGCCAACGTCCTGACTTTC. It specifies CASSPTPRTALSGANVLTF. Full variable domain (missing parts from reference TRBV5-4 and TRBJ2-6): ETGVTQSPTHLIKTRGQQVTLRCSSQSGHNTVSWYQQALGQGPQFIFQYYREEENGRGNFPPRFSGLQFPNYSSELNVNALELDDSALYLCASSPTPRTALSGANVLTFGAGSRLTVL.

J is TRBJ2-6 and V is TRBV11-2; 9 bases map to TRBD1. The CDR3 totals 16 residues. J gave up 0 bases and V 7 bases, and 4 bases lay outside the gene matches. The germline V gene has CDR1 SGHAT and CDR2 FQNNGV. The CDR3 protein is CASIAGQGSGANVLTF. In DNA form, the CDR3 reads TGTGCCAGCATCGCGGGACAGGGCTCTGGGGCCAACGTCCTGACTTTC.

This sequence joins TRBV28 and TRBJ2-7, with TRBD1 identical over 7 bases. The CDR3 runs 15 residues. Unmatched junction bases numbered 6, after V lost 3 bases and J lost 1 base. Germline values: CDR1 MDHEN, CDR2 SYDVKM. CDR3 region: CASSFGTDRSYEQYF. In nucleotides, the CDR3 is TGTGCCAGCAGTTTCGGGACAGACAGGTCCTACGAGCAGTACTTC.

This rearrangement joins TRBV28 to TRBJ2-7, with 7 bases lining up with TRBD2. Trimming at V came to 4 bases and at J to 5 bases, leaving 14 bases not matched to a gene. The CDR3 covers 16 residues. Germline V gene sequence: CDR1 MDHEN, CDR2 SYDVKM. CDR3 protein: CASSSPGGRGGHEQYF. CDR3 in DNA: TGTGCCAGCAGTTCGCCCGGAGGGAGGGGAGGGCACGAGCAGTACTTC.

The rearrangement joins TRBV18 to TRBJ1-1; 7 bases align to TRBD1. The V segment lost 3 bases and the J segment 1 base; nucleotides outside the gene matches: 5. There are 15 residues in the CDR3. Germline V gene sequence: CDR1 KGHSH, CDR2 LQKENI. Here the CDR3 reads CASSPRGGANTEAFF. As DNA, the CDR3 is TGTGCCAGCTCACCCAGAGGGGGCGCGAACACTGAAGCTTTCTTT.

The chain recombines TRBV4-1 with TRBJ2-1, with D possibly matching TRBD1 (6 bases). Germline-derived CDR1 and CDR2 are MGHRA and YSYEKL. V lost 2 bases and J 7 bases, leaving 18 bases between the germline ends. This CDR3 spans 16 amino acids. CDR3 sequence reads: CASSQPGLTRGNEQFF. CDR3 bases: TGCGCCAGCAGCCAACCTGGACTCACTAGGGGGAATGAGCAGTTCTTC.

V gene TRBV14 combines with J gene TRBJ2-7, with a tentative D call TRBD2 (5 bases). Trimming took off 5 bases at V and 6 bases at J, with 14 bases between the two ends. The germline V gene encodes CDR1 SGHDN and CDR2 FVKESK. The CDR3 runs 13 residues. The CDR3 bases are TGTGCCAGCAGCACCCACGGGGTTTCCGAGCAGTACTTC. Its protein product is CASSTHGVSEQYF.

The chain couples TRBV10-3 to TRBJ2-7; D might be TRBD2 (7 bases). This CDR3 contains 15 residues. Trimming shortened V by 0 bases and J by 6 bases, and 15 bases separated the two germline ends. Germline values: CDR1 ENHRY, CDR2 SYGVKD. The CDR3 DNA reads TGTGCCATCAGTGAGTCTACGGGGGGACACCTCGAGCAGTACTTC. Its protein is CAISESTGGHLEQYF.

The chain joins TRBV6-1 to TRBJ2-7, with 7 positions matching TRBD2. The V gene end was trimmed by 6 bases and the J gene end by 7 bases; junction bases not matched to a gene: 15. This CDR3 region has 15 residues. CDR1 and CDR2 (germline): MNHNS, SASEGT. The CDR3 region is CASRAGLVPLGEQYF. CDR3 nucleotide sequence: TGTGCCAGCAGGGCCGGACTAGTCCCCTTGGGGGAGCAGTACTTC.

This clone was found a few times. The chain employs TRBV6-5 and TRBJ1-3; D is uncertain. V lost 2 bases and J 0 bases, leaving 8 bases between the germline ends. The CDR3 sequence is 15 residues long. From germline, CDR1 is MNHEY and CDR2 SVGAGI. CDR3 DNA sequence: TGTGCCAGCAGTTACGGCAGGTTCTCTGGAAACACCATATATTTT. Its translation: CASSYGRFSGNTIYF.

The chain recombines TRBV4-2 with TRBJ1-4, with D perhaps matching TRBD1 (5 bases). This CDR3 is 17 amino acids long. Per germline, CDR1 LGHNA and CDR2 YNFKEQ. V was pared by 0 bases and J by 5 bases, with 16 bases between. The CDR3 nucleotides are TGTGCCAGCAGCCAAGAGGTACACCGGGGGACGAATGAAAAACTGTTTTTT. It encodes CASSQEVHRGTNEKLFF.

This clone was observed once. This chain joins TRBV5-4 and TRBJ2-2; TRBD2 aligns across 10 bases. From germline, CDR1 is SGHNT and CDR2 YYREEE (reference sequence). Trimming cost V 4 bases and J 3 bases; bases outside gene matches: 6. The CDR3 is 16 residues long. For the CDR3, the DNA is TGTGCCAGCAGCGGACGGACTAGCGGACACACCGGGGAGCTGTTTTTT. It encodes CASSGRTSGHTGELFF.